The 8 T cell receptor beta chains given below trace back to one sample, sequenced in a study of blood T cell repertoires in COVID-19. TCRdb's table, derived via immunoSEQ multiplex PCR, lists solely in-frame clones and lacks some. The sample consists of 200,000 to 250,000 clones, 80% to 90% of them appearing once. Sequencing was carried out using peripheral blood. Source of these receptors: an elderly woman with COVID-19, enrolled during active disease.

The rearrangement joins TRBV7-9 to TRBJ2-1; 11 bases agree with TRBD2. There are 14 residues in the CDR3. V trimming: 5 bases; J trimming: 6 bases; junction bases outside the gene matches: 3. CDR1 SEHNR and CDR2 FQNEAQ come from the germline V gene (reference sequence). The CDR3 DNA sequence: TGTGCCAGCAGCCTGGGGACTAGCGGCAATGAGCAGTTCTTC. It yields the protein CASSLGTSGNEQFF.

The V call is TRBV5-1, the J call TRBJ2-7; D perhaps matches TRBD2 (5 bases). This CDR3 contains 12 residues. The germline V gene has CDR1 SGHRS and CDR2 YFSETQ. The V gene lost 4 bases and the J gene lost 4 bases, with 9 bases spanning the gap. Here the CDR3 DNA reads TGCGCCAGCAGCCCGGACTTTTACGAGCAGTACTTC. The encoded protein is CASSPDFYEQYF.

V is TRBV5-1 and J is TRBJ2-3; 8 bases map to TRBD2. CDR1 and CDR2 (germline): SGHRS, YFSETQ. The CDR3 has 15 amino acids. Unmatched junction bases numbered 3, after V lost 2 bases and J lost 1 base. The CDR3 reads CASSFREGRTDTQYF. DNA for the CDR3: TGCGCCAGCAGCTTTCGGGAGGGCCGCACAGATACGCAGTATTTT.

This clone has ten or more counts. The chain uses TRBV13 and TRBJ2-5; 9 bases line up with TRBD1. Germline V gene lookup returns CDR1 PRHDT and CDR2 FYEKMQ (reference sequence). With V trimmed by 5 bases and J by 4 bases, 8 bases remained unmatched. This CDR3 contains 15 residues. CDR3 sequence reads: CASSARTGDGETQYF. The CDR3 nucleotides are TGTGCCAGCAGCGCGAGGACAGGGGACGGAGAGACCCAGTACTTC.

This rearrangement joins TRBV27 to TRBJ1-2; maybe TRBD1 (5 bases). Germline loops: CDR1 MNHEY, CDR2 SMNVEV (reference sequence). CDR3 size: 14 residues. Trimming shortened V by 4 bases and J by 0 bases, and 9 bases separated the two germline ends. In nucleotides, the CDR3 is TGTGCCAGCAGTTCCAGGGTAACTAACTATGGCTACACCTTC. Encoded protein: CASSSRVTNYGYTF.

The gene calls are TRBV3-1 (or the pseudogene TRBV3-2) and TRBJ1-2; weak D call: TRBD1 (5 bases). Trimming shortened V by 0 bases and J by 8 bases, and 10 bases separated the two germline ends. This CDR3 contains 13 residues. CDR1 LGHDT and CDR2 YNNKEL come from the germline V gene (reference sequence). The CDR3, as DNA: TGTGCCAGCAGCCAAGACCAGGGCAGAGGCTACACCTTC. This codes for CASSQDQGRGYTF.

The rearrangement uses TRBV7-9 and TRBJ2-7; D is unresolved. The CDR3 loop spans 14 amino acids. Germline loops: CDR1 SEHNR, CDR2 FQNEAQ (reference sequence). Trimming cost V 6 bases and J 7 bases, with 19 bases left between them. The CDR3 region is CASSLDGALQEQYF. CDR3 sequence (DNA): TGTGCCAGCAGTCTAGACGGAGCCCTACAAGAGCAGTACTTC.

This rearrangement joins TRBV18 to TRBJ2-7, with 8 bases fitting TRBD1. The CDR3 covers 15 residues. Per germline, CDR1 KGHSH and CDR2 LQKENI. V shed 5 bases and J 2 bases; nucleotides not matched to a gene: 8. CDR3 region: CASSSFAGGPYEQYF. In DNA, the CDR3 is TGTGCCAGCTCATCCTTCGCAGGGGGCCCCTACGAGCAGTACTTC.